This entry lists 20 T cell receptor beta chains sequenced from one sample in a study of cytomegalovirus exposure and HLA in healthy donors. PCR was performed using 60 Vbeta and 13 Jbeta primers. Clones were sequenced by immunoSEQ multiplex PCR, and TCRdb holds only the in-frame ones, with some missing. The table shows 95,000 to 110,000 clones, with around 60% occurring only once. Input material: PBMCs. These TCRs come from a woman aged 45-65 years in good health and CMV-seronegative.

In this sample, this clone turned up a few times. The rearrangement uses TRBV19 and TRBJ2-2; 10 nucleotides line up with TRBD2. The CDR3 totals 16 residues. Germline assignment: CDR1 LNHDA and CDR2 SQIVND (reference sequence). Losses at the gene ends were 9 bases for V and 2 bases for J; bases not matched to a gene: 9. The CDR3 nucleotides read TGTGCCAGCATCCGACTAGCGGGCGCAAACACCGGGGAGCTGTTTTTT. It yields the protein CASIRLAGANTGELFF.

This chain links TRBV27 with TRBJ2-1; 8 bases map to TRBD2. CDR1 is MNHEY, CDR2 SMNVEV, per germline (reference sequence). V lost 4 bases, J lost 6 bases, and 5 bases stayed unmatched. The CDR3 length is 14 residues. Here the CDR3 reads CASSSAGGGNEQFF. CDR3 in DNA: TGTGCCAGCAGTTCGGCGGGGGGTGGCAATGAGCAGTTCTTC.

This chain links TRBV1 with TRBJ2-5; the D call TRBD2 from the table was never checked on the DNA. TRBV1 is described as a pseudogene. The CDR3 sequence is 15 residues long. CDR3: CTSSPRVQRQETQYF. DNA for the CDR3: TGCACCAGCAGCCCCCGGGTCCAGCGGCAAGAGACCCAGTACTTC.

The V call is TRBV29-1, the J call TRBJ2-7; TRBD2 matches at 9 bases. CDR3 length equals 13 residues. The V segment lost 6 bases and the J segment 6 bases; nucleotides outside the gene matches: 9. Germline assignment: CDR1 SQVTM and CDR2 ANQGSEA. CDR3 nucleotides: TGCAGCGTGCCTGCGGGAGGGCCGAGCGAGCAGTACTTC. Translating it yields CSVPAGGPSEQYF.

The CDR3, as DNA: TGCAGCGCCCTAGCGGGAGGGCGGGGAGATACGCAGTATTTT. It encodes CSALAGGRGDTQYF. The V and J genes are TRBV29-1 and TRBJ2-3; 12 bases map to TRBD2. The trim removed 7 bases at V and 5 bases at J, leaving 7 bases unmatched. The CDR3 extends over 14 amino acids. Germline CDR1 and CDR2: SQVTM and ANQGSEA.

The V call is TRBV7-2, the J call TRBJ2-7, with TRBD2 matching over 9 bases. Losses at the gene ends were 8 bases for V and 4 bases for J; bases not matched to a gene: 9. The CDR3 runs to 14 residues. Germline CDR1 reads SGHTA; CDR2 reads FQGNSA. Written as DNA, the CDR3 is TGTGCCAGCTCCTCTAGCGGGGTGACTTACGAGCAGTACTTC. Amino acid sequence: CASSSSGVTYEQYF.

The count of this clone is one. DNA of the CDR3: TGCGCCAGCAGCTTGGGACAGGGATGGAACAATGAGCAGTTCTTC. Its protein is CASSLGQGWNNEQFF. This sequence joins TRBV5-1 and TRBJ2-1, with 7 bases matching TRBD1. This CDR3 comprises 15 residues. Looked up from germline, CDR1 is SGHRS and CDR2 is YFSETQ. J lost 5 bases, V lost 0 bases, and 5 bases had no gene match.

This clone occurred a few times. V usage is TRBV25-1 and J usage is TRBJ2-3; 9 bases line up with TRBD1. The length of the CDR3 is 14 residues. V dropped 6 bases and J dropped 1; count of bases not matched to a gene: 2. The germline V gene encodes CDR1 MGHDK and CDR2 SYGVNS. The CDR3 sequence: CASSRTGGTDTQYF. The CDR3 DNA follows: TGTGCCAGCAGCCGGACAGGGGGCACAGATACGCAGTATTTT.

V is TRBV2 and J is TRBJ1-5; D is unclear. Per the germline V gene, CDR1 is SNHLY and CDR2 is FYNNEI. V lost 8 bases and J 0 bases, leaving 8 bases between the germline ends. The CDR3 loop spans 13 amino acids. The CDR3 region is CASRGDSNQPQHF. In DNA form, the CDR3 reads TGTGCCAGCCGGGGAGATAGCAATCAGCCCCAGCATTTT.

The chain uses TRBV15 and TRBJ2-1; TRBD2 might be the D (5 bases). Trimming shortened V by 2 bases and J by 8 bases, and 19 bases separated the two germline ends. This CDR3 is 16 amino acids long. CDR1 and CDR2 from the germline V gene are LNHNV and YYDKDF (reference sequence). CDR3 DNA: TGTGCCACCAGCAGACAAATAGCGCCACCCCGTGATGAGCAGTTCTTC. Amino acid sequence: CATSRQIAPPRDEQFF.

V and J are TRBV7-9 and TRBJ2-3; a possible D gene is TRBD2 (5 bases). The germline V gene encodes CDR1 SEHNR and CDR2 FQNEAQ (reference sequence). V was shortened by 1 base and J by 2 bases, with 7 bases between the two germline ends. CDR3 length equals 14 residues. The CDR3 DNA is TGTGCCAGCAGCTTAGGGACTCTCACAGATACGCAGTATTTT. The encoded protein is CASSLGTLTDTQYF. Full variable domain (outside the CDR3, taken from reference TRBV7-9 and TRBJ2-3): DTGVSQNPRHKITKRGQNVTFRCDPISEHNRLYWYRQTLGQGPEFLTYFQNEAQLEKSRLLSDRFSAERPKGSFSTLEIQRTEQGDSAMYLCASSLGTLTDTQYFGPGTRLTVL.

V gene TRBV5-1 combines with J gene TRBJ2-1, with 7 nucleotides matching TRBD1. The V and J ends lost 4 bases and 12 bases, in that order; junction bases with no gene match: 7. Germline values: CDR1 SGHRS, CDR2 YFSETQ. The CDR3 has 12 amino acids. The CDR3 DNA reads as TGCGCCAGCAGCGTAACAGGGGATGGGCAGTTCTTC. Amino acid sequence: CASSVTGDGQFF.

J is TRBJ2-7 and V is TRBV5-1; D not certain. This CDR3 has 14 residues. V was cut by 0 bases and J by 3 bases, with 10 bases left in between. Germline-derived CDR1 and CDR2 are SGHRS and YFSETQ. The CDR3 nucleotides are TGCGCCAGCAGCTTGGGGGCATCCCTCTACGAGCAGTACTTC. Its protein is CASSLGASLYEQYF.

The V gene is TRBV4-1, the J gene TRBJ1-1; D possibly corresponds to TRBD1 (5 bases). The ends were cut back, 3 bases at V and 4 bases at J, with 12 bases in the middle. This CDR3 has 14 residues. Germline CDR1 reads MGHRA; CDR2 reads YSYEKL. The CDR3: CASSHPGSGTEAFF. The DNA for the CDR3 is TGCGCCAGCAGCCATCCAGGGTCAGGCACTGAAGCTTTCTTT.

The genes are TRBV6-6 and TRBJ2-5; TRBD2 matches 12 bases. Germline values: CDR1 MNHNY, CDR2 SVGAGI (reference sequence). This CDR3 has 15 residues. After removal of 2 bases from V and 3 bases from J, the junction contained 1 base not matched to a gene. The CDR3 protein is CASSYRTSGEETQYF. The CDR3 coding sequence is TGTGCCAGCAGTTACAGGACTAGCGGGGAAGAGACCCAGTACTTC.

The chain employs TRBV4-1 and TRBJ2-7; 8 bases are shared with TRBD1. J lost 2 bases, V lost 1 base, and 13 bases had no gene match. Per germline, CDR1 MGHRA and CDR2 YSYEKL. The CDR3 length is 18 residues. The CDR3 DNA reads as TGCGCCAGCAGCCAAGCCGGACAGGGCCTACTATTCACCTACGAGCAGTACTTC. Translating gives CASSQAGQGLLFTYEQYF.

The CDR3 DNA is TGTGCCAGCAGAATAGGGACTACCTACGAGCAGTACTTC. Translation: CASRIGTTYEQYF. The genes are TRBV6-4 and TRBJ2-7; 7 bases are a match to TRBD2. V lost 6 bases to trimming and J lost 2 bases; unmatched junction nucleotides: 4. The CDR3 covers 13 residues. Germline V gene data show CDR1 as MRHNA and CDR2 as SNTAGT.

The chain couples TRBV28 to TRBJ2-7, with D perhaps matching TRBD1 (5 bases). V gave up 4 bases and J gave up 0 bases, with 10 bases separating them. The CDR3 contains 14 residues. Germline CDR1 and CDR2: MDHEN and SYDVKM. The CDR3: CASSSQVLSYEQYF. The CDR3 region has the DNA TGTGCCAGCAGTTCACAGGTACTCTCCTACGAGCAGTACTTC.

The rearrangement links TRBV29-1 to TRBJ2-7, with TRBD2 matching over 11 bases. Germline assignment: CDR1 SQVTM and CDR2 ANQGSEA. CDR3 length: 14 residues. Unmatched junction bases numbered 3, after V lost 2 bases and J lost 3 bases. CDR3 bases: TGCAGCGTTGAATTACTAGCGGGGGACTACGAGCAGTACTTC. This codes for CSVELLAGDYEQYF.

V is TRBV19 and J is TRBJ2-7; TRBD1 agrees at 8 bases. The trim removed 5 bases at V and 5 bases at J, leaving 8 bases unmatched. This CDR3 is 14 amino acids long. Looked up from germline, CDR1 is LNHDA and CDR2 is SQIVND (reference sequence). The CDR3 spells CASSGSTGVDEQYF. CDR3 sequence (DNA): TGTGCCAGTAGTGGGTCGACAGGGGTGGACGAGCAGTACTTC.